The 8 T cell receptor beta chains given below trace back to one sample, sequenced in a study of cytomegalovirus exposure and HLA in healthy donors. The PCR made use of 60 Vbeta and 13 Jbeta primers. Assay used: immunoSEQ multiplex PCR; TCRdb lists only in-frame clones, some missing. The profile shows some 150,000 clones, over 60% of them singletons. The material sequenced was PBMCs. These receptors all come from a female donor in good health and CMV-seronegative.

The CDR3 DNA reads TGTGCCAGCAGCTTATTGGTGACATTTCAAGAGACCCAGTACTTC. Translated: CASSLLVTFQETQYF. The genes are TRBV7-9 and TRBJ2-5; D is unclear. CDR1 and CDR2 from the germline V gene are SEHNR and FQNEAQ (reference sequence). V was cut by 2 bases and J by 2 bases, with 12 bases left in between. The CDR3 extends over 15 amino acids.

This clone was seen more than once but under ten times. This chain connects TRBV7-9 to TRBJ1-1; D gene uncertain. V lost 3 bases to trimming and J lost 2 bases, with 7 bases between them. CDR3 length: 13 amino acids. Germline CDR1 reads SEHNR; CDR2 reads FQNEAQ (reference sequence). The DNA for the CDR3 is TGTGCCAGCAGCTTGCAGAAAAACACTGAAGCTTTCTTT. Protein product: CASSLQKNTEAFF.

The CDR3 DNA sequence: TGTGCCAGCAGCCGAGACGCGGGCAGTAGATATAATTCACCCCTCCACTTT. As protein: CASSRDAGSRYNSPLHF. The chain combines TRBV7-6 with TRBJ1-6; D call uncertain. The CDR3 loop spans 17 amino acids. V dropped 5 bases and J dropped 4 bases, with 18 bases sitting between them. Germline V gene lookup returns CDR1 SGHVS and CDR2 FNYEAQ.

CDR3 sequence (DNA): TGTGCCAGCAGCTTACGTGCGAATGAGCAGTTCTTC. This encodes CASSLRANEQFF. The chain has TRBV7-6 and TRBJ2-1; D is unresolved. The V gene lost 2 bases and the J gene lost 7 bases, with 6 bases spanning the gap. Per the germline V gene, CDR1 is SGHVS and CDR2 is FNYEAQ. The CDR3 spans 12 residues.

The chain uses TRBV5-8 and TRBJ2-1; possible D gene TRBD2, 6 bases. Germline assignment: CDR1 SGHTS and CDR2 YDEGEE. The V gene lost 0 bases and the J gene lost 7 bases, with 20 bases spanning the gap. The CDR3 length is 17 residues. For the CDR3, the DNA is TGTGCCAGCAGCTTGGCAGTTTTAGCGGTCCTAGGGAATGAGCAGTTCTTC. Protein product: CASSLAVLAVLGNEQFF.

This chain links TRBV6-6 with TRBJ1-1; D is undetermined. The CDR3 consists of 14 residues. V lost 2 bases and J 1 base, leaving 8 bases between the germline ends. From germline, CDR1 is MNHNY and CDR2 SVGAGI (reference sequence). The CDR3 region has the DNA TGTGCCAGCAGTTACATGGGCTCGAACACTGAAGCTTTCTTT. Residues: CASSYMGSNTEAFF.

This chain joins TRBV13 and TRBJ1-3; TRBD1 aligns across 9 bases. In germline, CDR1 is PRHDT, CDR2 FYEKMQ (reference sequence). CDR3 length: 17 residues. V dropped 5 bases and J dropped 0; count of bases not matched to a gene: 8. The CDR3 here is CASSRSGTGSSGNTIYF. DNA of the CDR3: TGTGCCAGCAGCAGGTCCGGGACAGGGAGCTCTGGAAACACCATATATTTT.

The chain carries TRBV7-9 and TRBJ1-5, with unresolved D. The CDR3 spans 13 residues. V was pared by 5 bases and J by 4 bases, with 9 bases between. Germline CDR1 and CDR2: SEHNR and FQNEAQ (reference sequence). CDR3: CASSAGGNQPQHF. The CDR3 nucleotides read TGTGCCAGCAGCGCCGGAGGGAATCAGCCCCAGCATTTT.